The T cell receptor (beta chain) described here comes from a study of OX40 agonist ivuxolimab in advanced cancers. Study results and limitations: Some nonresponders additionally presented with little normalized T-cell clonal expansion. Clonal expansion from baseline to week 6 occurred in both CD4+ and CD8+ T cells. Expanded clones were, on average, more numerous among CD8+ T cells than CD4+.

Losses at the gene ends were 1 base for V and 4 bases for J; bases not matched to a gene: 5. The CDR3 spans 16 residues. Germline CDR1 and CDR2: SNHLY and FYNNEI. Concerning this clone itself: The antigen is not known.

People who had autoimmune disease history or systemic immunosuppression were excluded. Some clones are missing from TCRdb's copy, which holds only in-frame ones; the method was immunoSEQ multiplex PCR. The table includes about 45,000 clones, around 90% detected once. The sequences come from CD4+ or CD8+ T cells sorted from blood, collected in a trial of the OX40 agonist ivuxolimab. The sequence was obtained from an adult with an advanced solid tumor such as melanoma, head and neck, liver or kidney cancer. The chain links TRBV2 to TRBJ2-3; 10 bases fit TRBD2. The CDR3 DNA reads TGTGCCAGCAGTGAAGAAGCGGGAGGGCCCCCAGATACGCAGTATTTT. It yields the protein CASSEEAGGPPDTQYF.